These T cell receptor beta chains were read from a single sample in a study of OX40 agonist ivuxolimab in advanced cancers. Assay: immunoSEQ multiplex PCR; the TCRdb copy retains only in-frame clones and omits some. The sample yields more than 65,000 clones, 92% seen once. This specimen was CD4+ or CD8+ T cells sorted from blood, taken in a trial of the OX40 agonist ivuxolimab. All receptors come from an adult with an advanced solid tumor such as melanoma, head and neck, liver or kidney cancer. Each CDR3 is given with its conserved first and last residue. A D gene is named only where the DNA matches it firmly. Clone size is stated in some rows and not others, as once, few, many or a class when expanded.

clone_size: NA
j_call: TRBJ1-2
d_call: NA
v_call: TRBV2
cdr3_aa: CASREDSNPNYGYTF
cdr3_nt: TGTGCCAGCAGGGAAGACAGTAACCCTAACTATGGCTACACCTTC

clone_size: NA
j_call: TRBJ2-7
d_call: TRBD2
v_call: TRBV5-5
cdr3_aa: CASRYGTSGSMGYEQYF
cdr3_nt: TGTGCCAGCAGGTACGGGACTAGCGGGTCGATGGGCTACGAGCAGTACTTC

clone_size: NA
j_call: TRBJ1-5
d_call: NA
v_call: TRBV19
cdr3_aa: CASNWGGYSNQPQHF
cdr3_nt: TGTGCCAGTAACTGGGGGGGCTATAGCAATCAGCCCCAGCATTTT

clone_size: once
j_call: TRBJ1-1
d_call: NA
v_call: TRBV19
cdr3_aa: CASSEGGTEAFF
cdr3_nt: TGTGCCAGTAGTGAAGGGGGTACTGAAGCTTTCTTT

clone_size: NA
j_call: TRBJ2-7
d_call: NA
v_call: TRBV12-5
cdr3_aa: CASGGTVSYEQYF
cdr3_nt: TGTGCTAGTGGTGGGACGGTTTCCTACGAGCAGTACTTC

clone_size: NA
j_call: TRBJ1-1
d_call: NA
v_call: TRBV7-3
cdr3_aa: CASRYQGGTEAFF
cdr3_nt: TGTGCCAGCAGGTATCAGGGAGGCACTGAAGCTTTCTTT

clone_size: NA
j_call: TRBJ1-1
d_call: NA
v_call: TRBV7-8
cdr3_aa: CASSYASGSVGTEAFF
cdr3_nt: TGTGCCAGCAGCTACGCCTCAGGGTCGGTCGGAACTGAAGCTTTCTTT

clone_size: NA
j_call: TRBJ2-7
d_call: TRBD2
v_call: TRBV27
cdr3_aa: CASSFGGGSYEQYF
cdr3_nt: TGTGCCAGCAGTTTCGGCGGGGGCTCCTACGAGCAGTACTTC

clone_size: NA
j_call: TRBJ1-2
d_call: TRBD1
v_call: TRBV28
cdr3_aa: CASSSTWDRGFSYQGF
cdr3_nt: TGTGCCAGCAGTTCGACCTGGGACAGGGGTTTTTCCTATCAGGGCTTC

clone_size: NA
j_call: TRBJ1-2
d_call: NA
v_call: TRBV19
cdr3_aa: CASSIQNYGYTF
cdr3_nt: TGTGCCAGTAGTATACAGAACTATGGCTACACCTTC

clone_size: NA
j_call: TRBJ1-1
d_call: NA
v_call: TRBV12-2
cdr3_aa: CASRPPRVSDTEAFF
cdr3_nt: TGTGCAAGTCGCCCCCCCAGGGTTAGTGACACTGAAGCTTTCTTT

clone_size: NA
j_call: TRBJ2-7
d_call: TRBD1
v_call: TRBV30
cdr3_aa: CAWSRGQGGEQYF
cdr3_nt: TGTGCCTGGAGCCGGGGACAGGGAGGCGAGCAGTACTTC

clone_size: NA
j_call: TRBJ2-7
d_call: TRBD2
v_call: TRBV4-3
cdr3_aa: CASSHGQRGGSYEQYF
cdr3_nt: TGCGCCAGCAGCCATGGTCAGCGGGGGGGCTCCTACGAGCAGTACTTC

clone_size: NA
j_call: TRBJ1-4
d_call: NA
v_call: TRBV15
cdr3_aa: CATSKGAYEKLFF
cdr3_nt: TGTGCCACCAGCAAGGGAGCCTATGAAAAACTGTTTTTT

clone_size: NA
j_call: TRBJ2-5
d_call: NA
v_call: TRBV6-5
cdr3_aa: CASSYSAAPPETQYF
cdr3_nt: TGTGCCAGCAGTTACTCGGCGGCTCCTCCGGAGACCCAGTACTTC

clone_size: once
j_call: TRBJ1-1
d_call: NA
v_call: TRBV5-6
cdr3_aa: CASSLARGGRTEAFF
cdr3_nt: TGTGCCAGCAGCTTGGCCAGGGGAGGGAGGACTGAAGCTTTCTTT

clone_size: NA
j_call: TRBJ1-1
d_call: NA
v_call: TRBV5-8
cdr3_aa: CASSLGLGTEAFF
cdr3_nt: TGTGCCAGCAGCTTGGGACTCGGCACTGAAGCTTTCTTT

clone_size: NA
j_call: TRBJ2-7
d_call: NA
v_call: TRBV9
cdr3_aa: CASSGQTGSYEQYF
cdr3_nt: TGTGCCAGCAGCGGACAGACAGGCTCCTACGAGCAGTACTTC

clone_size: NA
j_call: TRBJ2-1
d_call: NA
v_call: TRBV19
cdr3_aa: CASSMDSYNEQFF
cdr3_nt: TGTGCCAGTAGTATGGACAGCTACAATGAGCAGTTCTTC

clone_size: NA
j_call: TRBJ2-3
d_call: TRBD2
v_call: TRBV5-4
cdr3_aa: CASSLRGGPADTQYF
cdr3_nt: TGTGCCAGCAGCCTCCGGGGGGGCCCCGCAGATACGCAGTATTTT

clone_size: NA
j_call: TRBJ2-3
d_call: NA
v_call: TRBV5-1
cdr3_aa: CASSFWGGTDTQYF
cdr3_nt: TGCGCCAGCAGCTTTTGGGGGGGCACAGATACGCAGTATTTT

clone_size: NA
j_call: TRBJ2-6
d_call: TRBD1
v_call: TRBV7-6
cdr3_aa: CASSSLKGAVSGANVLTF
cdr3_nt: TGTGCCAGCAGCTCCCTGAAGGGGGCGGTCTCTGGGGCCAACGTCCTGACTTTC

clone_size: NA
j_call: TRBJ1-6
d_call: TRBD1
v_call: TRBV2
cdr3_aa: CASRAGTGANSPLHF
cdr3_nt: TGTGCCAGCAGGGCCGGGACAGGGGCAAATTCACCCCTCCACTTT

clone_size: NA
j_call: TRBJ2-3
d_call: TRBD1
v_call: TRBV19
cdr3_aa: CASSPRQGATDTQYF
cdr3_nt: TGTGCCAGTAGTCCCCGACAGGGGGCGACAGATACGCAGTATTTT

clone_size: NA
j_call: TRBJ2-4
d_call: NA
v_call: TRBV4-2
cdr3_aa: CASSQDLSGDQYF
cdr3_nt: TGTGCCAGCAGCCAAGATTTATCCGGGGATCAGTACTTC

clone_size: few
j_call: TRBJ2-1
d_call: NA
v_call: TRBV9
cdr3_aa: CASSVGLHNEQFF
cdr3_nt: TGTGCCAGCAGCGTAGGTCTTCACAATGAGCAGTTCTTC

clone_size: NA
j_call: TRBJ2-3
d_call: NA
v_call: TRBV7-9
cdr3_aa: CASGSSDTQYF
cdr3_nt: TGTGCCAGCGGATCCTCAGATACGCAGTATTTT

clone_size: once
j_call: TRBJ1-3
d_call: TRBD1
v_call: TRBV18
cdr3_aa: CASSPSGTGVGNTIYF
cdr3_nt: TGTGCCAGCTCACCATCAGGGACAGGGGTCGGAAACACCATATATTTT

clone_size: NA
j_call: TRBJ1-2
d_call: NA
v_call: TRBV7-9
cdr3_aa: CASSLPGLGGYTF
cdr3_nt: TGTGCCAGCAGCTTACCGGGCCTCGGGGGCTACACCTTC

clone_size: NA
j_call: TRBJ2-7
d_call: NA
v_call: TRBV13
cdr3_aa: CASSLGVAPNYEQYF
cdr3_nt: TGTGCCAGCAGCTTAGGGGTGGCACCAAACTACGAGCAGTACTTC

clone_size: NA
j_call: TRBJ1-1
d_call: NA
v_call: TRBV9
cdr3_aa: CASRPTGNTEAFF
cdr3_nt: TGTGCCAGCAGGCCGACAGGGAACACTGAAGCTTTCTTT

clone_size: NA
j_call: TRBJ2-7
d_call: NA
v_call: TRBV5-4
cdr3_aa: CASSPSSGREYEQYF
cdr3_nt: TGTGCCAGCAGCCCGTCGTCAGGGCGTGAGTACGAGCAGTACTTC

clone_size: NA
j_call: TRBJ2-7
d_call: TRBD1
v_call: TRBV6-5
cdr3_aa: CASSLGTVAYEQYF
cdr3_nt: TGTGCCAGCAGTTTGGGGACAGTTGCCTACGAGCAGTACTTC

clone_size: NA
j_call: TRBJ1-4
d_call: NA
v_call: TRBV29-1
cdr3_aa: CSVEDRANEKLFF
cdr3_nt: TGCAGCGTTGAAGACAGGGCAAATGAAAAACTGTTTTTT

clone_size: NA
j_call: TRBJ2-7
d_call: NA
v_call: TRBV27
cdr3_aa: CASSLTSGQQYEQYF
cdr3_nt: TGTGCCAGCAGTTTAACGTCCGGACAGCAGTACGAGCAGTACTTC

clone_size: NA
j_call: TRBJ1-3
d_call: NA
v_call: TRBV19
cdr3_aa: CASSIGPGNTIYF
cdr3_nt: TGTGCCAGTAGTATTGGGCCTGGAAACACCATATATTTT

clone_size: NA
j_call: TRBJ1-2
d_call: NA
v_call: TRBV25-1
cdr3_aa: CASSEYPGEAYGYTF
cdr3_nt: TGTGCCAGCAGTGAATATCCGGGAGAGGCCTATGGCTACACCTTC

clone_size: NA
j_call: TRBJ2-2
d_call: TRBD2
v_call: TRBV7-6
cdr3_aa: CASSHLAGANTGELFF
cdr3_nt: TGTGCCAGCAGCCACCTAGCGGGGGCGAACACCGGGGAGCTGTTTTTT

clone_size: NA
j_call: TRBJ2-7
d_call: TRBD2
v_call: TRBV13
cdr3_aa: CASSSGRGGYEQYF
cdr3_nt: TGTGCCAGCAGCTCGGGGCGGGGGGGCTACGAGCAGTACTTC

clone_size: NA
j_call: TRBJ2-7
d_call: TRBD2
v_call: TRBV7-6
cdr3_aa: CASSPGGVEQYF
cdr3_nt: TGTGCCAGCAGCCCCGGGGGGGTAGAGCAGTACTTC

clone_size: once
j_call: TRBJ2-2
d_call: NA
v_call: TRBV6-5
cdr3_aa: CASSYSEGFAGELFF
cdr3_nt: TGTGCCAGCAGTTACTCGGAGGGCTTCGCCGGGGAGCTGTTTTTT